The rows below give T cell receptor beta chains drawn from one sample of a study of T cell changes during pregnancy in multiple sclerosis. Assay used: immunoSEQ multiplex PCR; TCRdb lists only in-frame clones, some missing. The sample consists of tens of thousands of clones, around 90% of them appearing once. This specimen consisted of CD8+ T cells from peripheral blood mononuclear cells, obtained after pregnancy. The origin of the receptors is a female donor in good health, enrolled as a control in a pregnancy study. CDR3s include the opening cysteine and the closing phenylalanine or tryptophan. A D gene is named only where the DNA matches it firmly. For some rows the clone size is stated as once, few or many, or as a class when expanded; others skip it.

j_call	clone_size	d_call	v_call	cdr3_nt	cdr3_aa
TRBJ2-7	.	.	TRBV27	TGTGCCAGCAGAGACAACTACGAGCAGTACTTC	CASRDNYEQYF
TRBJ1-2	.	TRBD1	TRBV7-9	TGTGCCAGCAGCTCGCCGGGACAGGACTTTTTCGGTGGCTACACCTTC	CASSSPGQDFFGGYTF
TRBJ2-7	.	TRBD1	TRBV4-3	TGCGCCAGCAGCCAATTCACCGGGACAGGGAGGGCTACTGAGCAGTACTTC	CASSQFTGTGRATEQYF
TRBJ2-1	large	.	TRBV4-1	TGCGCCAGCAGCCAAGAACTGAGGGATAACAATGAGCAGTTCTTC	CASSQELRDNNEQFF
TRBJ1-5	once	.	TRBV7-8	TGTGCCAGCAGCTCTGGGGGGTTTCAGCCCCAGCATTTT	CASSSGGFQPQHF
TRBJ1-4	.	TRBD1	TRBV6-8	TGTGCCAGCCCCAATGACAGGGGCGATCTAACAACTAATGAAAAACTGTTTTTT	CASPNDRGDLTTNEKLFF
TRBJ1-1	.	TRBD1	TRBV6-5	TGTGCCACGAAAGGACAGGGGAACACTGAAGCTTTCTTT	CATKGQGNTEAFF
TRBJ2-7	.	TRBD1	TRBV6-5	TGTGCCAGCAGTACGGACAGGGCCTACGAGCAGTACTTC	CASSTDRAYEQYF
TRBJ1-1	.	.	TRBV4-3	TGCGCCAGCAGCCAAGTGTGGGGGGTCGGAGGCCTGGGCCCGAACACTGAAGCTTTCTTT	CASSQVWGVGGLGPNTEAFF
TRBJ1-6	once	.	TRBV6-4	TGTGCCAGCAGAGACGACAGCATAAATTCACCCCTCCACTTT	CASRDDSINSPLHF
TRBJ2-7	.	.	TRBV7-2	TGTGCCAGCAGCTTAGATATTCTCCGAGCCGGGAACGAGCAGTACTTC	CASSLDILRAGNEQYF
TRBJ2-2	.	.	TRBV5-6	TGTGCCATAAGCCTGACTACCGGGGAGCTGTTTTTT	CAISLTTGELFF
TRBJ2-3	.	.	TRBV5-1	TGCGCCAGCAGCTTGGGGGGGCGGGCGGATACGCAGTATTTT	CASSLGGRADTQYF
TRBJ2-2	once	.	TRBV19	TGTGCCAGTAGTATAGGCCGGACCGGGGAGCTGTTTTTT	CASSIGRTGELFF
TRBJ1-2	.	.	TRBV2	TGTGCCAGCAGTCCGAGCAACCCGGAGACAGGTCTCCTTGGCTACACCTTC	CASSPSNPETGLLGYTF
TRBJ2-7	.	.	TRBV7-9	TGTGCCAGCTTGGGGCGTACCTACGAGCAGTACTTC	CASLGRTYEQYF
TRBJ1-1	.	TRBD1	TRBV4-1	TGCGCCAGCAGCCAAGCGGGACAGGGGTTGGATGAAGCTTTCTTT	CASSQAGQGLDEAFF
TRBJ2-7	.	.	TRBV9	TGTGCCAGCAGCGTAGGGGCTGCCTACGAGCAGTACTTC	CASSVGAAYEQYF
TRBJ2-7	.	TRBD1	TRBV5-1	TGCGCCAGCAGGTGGGACAGGAACTACGAGCAGTACTTC	CASRWDRNYEQYF
TRBJ1-4	.	.	TRBV7-9	TGTGCCAGCAAACCAGGGGTTTCTGCACTGAAACTGTTTTTT	CASKPGVSALKLFF
TRBJ2-1	.	TRBD1	TRBV28	TGTGCCAGCAGTTTAGGGACAGGGAGCCCCTACAATGAGCAGTTCTTC	CASSLGTGSPYNEQFF
TRBJ2-1	.	.	TRBV4-3	TGCGCCAGCAGCCAAGATAGGGGCCTAGCGACCGTCAATGAGCAGTTCTTC	CASSQDRGLATVNEQFF